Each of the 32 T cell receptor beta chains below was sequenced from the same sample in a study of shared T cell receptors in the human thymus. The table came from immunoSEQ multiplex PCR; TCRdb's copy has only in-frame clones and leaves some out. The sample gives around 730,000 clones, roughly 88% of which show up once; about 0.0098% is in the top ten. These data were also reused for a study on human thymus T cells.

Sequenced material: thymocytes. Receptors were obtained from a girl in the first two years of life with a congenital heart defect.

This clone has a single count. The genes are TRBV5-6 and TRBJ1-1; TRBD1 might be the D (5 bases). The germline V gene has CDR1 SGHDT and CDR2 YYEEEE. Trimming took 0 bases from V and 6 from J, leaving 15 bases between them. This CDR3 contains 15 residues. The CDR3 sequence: CASSLGRGVPSEAFF. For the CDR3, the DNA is TGTGCCAGCAGCTTGGGACGGGGGGTCCCCTCTGAAGCTTTCTTT.

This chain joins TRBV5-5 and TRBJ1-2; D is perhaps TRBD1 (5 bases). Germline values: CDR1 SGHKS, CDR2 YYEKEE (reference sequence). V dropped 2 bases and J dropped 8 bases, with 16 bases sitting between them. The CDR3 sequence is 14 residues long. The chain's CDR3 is CASSLVQPKGGYTF. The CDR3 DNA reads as TGTGCCAGCAGCTTAGTTCAGCCTAAGGGGGGCTACACCTTC.

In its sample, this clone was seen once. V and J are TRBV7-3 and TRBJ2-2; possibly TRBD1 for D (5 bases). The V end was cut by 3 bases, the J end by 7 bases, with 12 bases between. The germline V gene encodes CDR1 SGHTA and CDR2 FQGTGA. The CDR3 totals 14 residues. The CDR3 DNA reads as TGTGCCAGCAGCTTCGGTGGGGCTGGCGGGGAGCTGTTTTTT. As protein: CASSFGGAGGELFF.

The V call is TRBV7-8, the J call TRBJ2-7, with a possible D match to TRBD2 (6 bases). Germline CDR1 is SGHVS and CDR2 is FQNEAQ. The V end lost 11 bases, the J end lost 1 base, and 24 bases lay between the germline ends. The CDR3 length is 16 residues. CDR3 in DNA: TGTGCCTCTAAAAAATCGGGGGAGTTTAGGTCCTACGAGCAGTACTTC. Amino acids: CASKKSGEFRSYEQYF.

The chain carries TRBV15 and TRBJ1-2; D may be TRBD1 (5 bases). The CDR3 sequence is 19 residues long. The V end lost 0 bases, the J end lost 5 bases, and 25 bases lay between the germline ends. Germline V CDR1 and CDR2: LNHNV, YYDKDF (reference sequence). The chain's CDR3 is CATSRDRRDWGISGYGYTF. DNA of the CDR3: TGTGCCACCAGCAGAGATCGGCGGGATTGGGGGATCAGTGGTTATGGCTACACCTTC.

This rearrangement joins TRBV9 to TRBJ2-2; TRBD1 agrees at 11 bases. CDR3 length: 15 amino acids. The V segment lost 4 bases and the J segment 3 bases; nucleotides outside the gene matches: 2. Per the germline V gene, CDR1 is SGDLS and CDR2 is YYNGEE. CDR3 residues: CASSTDRGHTGELFF. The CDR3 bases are TGTGCCAGCAGCACGGACAGGGGGCACACCGGGGAGCTGTTTTTT.

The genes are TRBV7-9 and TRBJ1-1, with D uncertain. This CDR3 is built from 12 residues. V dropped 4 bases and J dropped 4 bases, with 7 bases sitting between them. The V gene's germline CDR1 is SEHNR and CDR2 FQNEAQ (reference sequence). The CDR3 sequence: CASSSGSTEAFF. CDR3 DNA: TGTGCCAGCAGCTCAGGTAGCACTGAAGCTTTCTTT. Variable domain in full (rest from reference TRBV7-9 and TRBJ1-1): DTGVSQNPRHKITKRGQNVTFRCDPISEHNRLYWYRQTLGQGPEFLTYFQNEAQLEKSRLLSDRFSAERPKGSFSTLEIQRTEQGDSAMYLCASSSGSTEAFFGQGTRLTVV.

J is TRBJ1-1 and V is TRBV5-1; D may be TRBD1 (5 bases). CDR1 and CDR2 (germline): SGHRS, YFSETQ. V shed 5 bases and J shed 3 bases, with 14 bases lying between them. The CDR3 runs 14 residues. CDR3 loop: CASSPLAGDTEAFF. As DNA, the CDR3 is TGCGCCAGCAGTCCCCTCGCGGGGGACACTGAAGCTTTCTTT.

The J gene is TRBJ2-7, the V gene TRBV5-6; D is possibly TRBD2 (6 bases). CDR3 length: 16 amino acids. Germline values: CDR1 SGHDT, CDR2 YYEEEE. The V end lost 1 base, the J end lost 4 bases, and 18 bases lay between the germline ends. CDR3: CASSLLARGVIYEQYF. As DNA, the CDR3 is TGTGCCAGCAGCTTGCTCGCACGCGGGGTCATATACGAGCAGTACTTC.

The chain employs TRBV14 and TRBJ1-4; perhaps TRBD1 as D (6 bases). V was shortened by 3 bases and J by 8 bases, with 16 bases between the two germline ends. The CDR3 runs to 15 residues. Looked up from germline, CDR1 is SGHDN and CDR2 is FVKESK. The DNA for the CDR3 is TGTGCCAGCAGCCATAACGGCAGGGGTAACGAAAAACTGTTTTTT. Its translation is CASSHNGRGNEKLFF.

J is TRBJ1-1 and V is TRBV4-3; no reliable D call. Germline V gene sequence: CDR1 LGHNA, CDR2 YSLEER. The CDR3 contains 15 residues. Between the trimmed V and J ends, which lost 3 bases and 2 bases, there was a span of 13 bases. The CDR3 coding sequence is TGCGCCAGCAGCCATCAAGAGAGGAGAAACACTGAAGCTTTCTTT. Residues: CASSHQERRNTEAFF.

CDR3 in DNA: TGTGCCAGCGTTGAGCGGGGCGACACTGAAGCTTTCTTT. Its translation is CASVERGDTEAFF. The chain uses TRBV18 and TRBJ1-1, with D possibly matching TRBD1 (5 bases). From germline, CDR1 is KGHSH and CDR2 LQKENI. Trimming took off 8 bases at V and 3 bases at J, with 13 bases between the two ends. The CDR3 is made up of 13 amino acids.

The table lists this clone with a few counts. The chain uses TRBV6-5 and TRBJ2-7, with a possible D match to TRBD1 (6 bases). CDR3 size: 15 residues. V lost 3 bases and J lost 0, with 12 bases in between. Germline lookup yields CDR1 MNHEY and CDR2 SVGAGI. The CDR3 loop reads CASSYNRQDSYEQYF. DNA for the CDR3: TGTGCCAGCAGTTATAACCGACAGGACTCCTACGAGCAGTACTTC.

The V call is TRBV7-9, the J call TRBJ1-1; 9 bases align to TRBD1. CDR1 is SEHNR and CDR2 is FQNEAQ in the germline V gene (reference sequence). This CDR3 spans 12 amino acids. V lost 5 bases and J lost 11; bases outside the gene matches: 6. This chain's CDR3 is CASSDRGTRAFF. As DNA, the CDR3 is TGTGCCAGCAGCGACAGGGGGACGCGGGCTTTCTTT.

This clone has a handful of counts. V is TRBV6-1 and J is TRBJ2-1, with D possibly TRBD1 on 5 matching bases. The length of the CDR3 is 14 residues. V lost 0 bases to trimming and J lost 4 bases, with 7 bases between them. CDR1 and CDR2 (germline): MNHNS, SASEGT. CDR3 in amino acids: CASSEASGYNEQFF. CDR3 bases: TGTGCCAGCAGTGAAGCGTCAGGGTACAATGAGCAGTTCTTC.

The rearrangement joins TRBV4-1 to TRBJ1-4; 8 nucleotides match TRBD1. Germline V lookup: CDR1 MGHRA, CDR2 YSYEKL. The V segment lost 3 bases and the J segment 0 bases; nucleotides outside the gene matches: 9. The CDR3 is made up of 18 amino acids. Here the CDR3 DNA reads TGCGCCAGCAGCCACTTGACAGGGGCGCCCGCAACTAATGAAAAACTGTTTTTT. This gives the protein CASSHLTGAPATNEKLFF.

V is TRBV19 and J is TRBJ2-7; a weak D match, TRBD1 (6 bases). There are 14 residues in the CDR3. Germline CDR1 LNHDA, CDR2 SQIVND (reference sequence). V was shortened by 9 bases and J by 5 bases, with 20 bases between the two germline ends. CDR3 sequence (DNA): TGTGCCAGCCAGGGGTCGGACCCAGGGGACGAGCAGTACTTC. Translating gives CASQGSDPGDEQYF.

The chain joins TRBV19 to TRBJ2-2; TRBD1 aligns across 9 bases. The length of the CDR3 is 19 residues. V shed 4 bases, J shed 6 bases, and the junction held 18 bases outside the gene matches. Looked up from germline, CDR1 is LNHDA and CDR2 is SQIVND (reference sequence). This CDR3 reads CASSTPGTGYQGSPGELFF. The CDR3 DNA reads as TGTGCCAGTAGTACACCGGGGACAGGGTATCAGGGTTCCCCCGGGGAGCTGTTTTTT.

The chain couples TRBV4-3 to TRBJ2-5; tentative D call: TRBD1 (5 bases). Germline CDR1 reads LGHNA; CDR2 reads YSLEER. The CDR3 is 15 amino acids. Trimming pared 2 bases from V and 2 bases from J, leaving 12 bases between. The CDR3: CASSQYRQPQETQYF. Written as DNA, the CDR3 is TGCGCCAGCAGCCAATACAGGCAGCCTCAAGAGACCCAGTACTTC.

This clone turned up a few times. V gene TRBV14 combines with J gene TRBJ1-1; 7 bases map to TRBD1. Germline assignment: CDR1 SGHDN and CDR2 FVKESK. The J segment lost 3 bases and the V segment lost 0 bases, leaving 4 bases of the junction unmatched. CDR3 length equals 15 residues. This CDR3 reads CASSQENTGDTEAFF. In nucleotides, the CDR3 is TGTGCCAGCAGCCAAGAGAATACAGGGGACACTGAAGCTTTCTTT. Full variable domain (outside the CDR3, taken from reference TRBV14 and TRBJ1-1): EAGVTQFPSHSVIEKGQTVTLRCDPISGHDNLYWYRRVMGKEIKFLLHFVKESKQDESGMPNNRFLAERTGGTYSTLKVQPAELEDSGVYFCASSQENTGDTEAFFGQGTRLTVV.

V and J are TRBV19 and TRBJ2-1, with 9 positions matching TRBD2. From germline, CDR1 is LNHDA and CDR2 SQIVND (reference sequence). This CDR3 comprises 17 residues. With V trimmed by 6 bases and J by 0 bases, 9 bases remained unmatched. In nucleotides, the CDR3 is TGTGCCAGTAGCGTGCCTAGCGGGGAAGACTCCTACAATGAGCAGTTCTTC. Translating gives CASSVPSGEDSYNEQFF. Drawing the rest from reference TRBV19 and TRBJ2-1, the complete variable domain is DGGITQSPKYLFRKEGQNVTLSCEQNLNHDAMYWYRQDPGQGLRLIYYSQIVNDFQKGDIAEGYSVSREKKESFPLTVTSAQKNPTAFYLCASSVPSGEDSYNEQFFGPGTRLTVL.

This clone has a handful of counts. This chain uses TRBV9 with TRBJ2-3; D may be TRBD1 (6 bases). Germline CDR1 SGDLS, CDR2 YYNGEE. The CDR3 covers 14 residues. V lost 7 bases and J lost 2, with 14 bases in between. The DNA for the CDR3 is TGTGCCAGCTCCCACAGGGATATCACAGATACGCAGTATTTT. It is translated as CASSHRDITDTQYF.

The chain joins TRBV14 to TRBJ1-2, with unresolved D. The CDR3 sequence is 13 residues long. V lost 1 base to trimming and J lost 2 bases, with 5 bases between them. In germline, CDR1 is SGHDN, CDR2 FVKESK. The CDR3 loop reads CASSQAENYGYTF. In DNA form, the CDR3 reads TGTGCCAGCAGCCAAGCAGAAAACTATGGCTACACCTTC.

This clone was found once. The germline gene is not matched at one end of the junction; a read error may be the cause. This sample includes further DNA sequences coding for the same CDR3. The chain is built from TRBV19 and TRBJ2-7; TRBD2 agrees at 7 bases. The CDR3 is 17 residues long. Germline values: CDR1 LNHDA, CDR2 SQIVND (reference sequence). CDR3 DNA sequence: TGCGCCAGTAGTATGGTAGCCGCCAGACTAGCTGTCTACGAGCAGTACTTC. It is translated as CASSMVAARLAVYEQYF.

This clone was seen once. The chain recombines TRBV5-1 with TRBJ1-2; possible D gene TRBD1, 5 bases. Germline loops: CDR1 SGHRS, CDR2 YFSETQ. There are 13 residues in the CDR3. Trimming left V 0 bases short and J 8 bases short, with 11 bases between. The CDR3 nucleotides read TGCGCCAGCAGCTTGGTGGGGCAGGACGGCTACACCTTC. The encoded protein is CASSLVGQDGYTF.

CDR3 bases: TGTGCCAGCAGCGTGACAGGGGGATTCACAGATACGCAGTATTTT. Translated, it gives CASSVTGGFTDTQYF. The rearrangement uses TRBV28 and TRBJ2-3, with TRBD1 matching 9 bases. The germline gives CDR1 MDHEN, CDR2 SYDVKM. This CDR3 has 15 amino acids. Trimming at V came to 6 bases and at J to 2 bases, leaving 6 bases not matched to a gene. The full variable domain, in which reference TRBV28 and TRBJ2-3 provide the parts outside the CDR3, is DVKVTQSSRYLVKRTGEKVFLECVQDMDHENMFWYRQDPGLGLRLIYFSYDVKMKEKGDIPEGYSVSREKKERFSLILESASTNQTSMYLCASSVTGGFTDTQYFGPGTRLTVL.

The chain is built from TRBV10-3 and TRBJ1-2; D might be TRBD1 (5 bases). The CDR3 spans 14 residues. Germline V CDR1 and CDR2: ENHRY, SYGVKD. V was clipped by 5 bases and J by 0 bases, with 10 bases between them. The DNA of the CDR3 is TGTGCCATCAGTCGTCAGGGAACTAACTATGGCTACACCTTC. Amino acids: CAISRQGTNYGYTF.

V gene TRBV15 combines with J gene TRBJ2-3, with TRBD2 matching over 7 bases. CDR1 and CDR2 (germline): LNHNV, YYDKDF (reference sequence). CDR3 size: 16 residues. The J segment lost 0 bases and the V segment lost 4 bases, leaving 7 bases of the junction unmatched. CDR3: CATSISSSGSTDTQYF. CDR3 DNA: TGTGCCACCAGCATTTCCTCTAGCGGTAGCACAGATACGCAGTATTTT.

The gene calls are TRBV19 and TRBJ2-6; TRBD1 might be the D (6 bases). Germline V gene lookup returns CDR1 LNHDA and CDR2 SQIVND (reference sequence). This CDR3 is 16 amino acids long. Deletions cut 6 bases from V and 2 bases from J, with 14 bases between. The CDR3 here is CASRGATNAGANVLTF. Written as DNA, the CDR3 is TGTGCCAGTAGGGGGGCTACTAACGCTGGGGCCAACGTCCTGACTTTC.

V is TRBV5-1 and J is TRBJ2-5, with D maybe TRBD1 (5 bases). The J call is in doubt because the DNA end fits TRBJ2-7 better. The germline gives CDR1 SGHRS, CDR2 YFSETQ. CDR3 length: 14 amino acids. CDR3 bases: TGCGCCACCTCCCAGGGTGGAATGGCCTACGAGCAGTACTTC. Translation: CATSQGGMAYEQYF.

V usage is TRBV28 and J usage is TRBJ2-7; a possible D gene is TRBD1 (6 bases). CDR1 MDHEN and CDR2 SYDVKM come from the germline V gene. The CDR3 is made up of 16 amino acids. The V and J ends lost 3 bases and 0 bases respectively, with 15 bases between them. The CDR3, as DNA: TGTGCCAGCAGTTTCCTTCAGGGGACGAGCTCCTACGAGCAGTACTTC. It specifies CASSFLQGTSSYEQYF.

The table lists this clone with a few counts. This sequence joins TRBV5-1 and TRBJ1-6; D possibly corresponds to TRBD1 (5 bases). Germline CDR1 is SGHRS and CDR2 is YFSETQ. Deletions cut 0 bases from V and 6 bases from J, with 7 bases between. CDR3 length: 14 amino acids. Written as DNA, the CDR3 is TGCGCCAGCAGCTTGGGACAGACTAATTCACCCCTCCACTTT. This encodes CASSLGQTNSPLHF.